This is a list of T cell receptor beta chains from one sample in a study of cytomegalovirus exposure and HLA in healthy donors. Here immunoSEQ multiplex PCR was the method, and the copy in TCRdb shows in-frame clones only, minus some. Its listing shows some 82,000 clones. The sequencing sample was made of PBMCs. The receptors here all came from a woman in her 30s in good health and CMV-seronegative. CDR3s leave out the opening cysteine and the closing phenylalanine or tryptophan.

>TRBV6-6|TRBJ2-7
ASRDRVSYEQY
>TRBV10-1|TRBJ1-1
ASSRGPNTEAF
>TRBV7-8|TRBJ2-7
ASSSRQGPSYEQY
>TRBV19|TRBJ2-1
ASSMGLAGRGLF
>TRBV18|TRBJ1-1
ASSQQGITDRTEAF
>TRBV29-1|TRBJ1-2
SVEVGVGGYT
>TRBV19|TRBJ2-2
ASRVRDYTGELF
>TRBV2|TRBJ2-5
ASSDRGERQETQY
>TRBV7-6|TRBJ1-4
ASSPLREQGGRLAKKLF
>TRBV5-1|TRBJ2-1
ASSLIQGESSYNEQF
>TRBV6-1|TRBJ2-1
ASSDVLAGAKKQF
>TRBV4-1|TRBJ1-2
ASSQDAGPTVAYGYT
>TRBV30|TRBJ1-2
AWSVVYNYGYT
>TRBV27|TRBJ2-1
ASRAGGPRHEQF
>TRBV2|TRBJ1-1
ASQQGEVNTEAF
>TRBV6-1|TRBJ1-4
ASNGQQTEKLF
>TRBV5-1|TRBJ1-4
ASSLGEGNEKLF
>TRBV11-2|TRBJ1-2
ASSLGNRIYGYT
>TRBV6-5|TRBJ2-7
ASRGQVYEQY
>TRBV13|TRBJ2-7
ASSLGLAGENEQY
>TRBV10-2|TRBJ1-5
ASSESGQGIGQPQH
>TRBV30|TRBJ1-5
ACQQGVQPQH
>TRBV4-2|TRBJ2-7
ASSPGTSGSYEQY
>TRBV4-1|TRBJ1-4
ASSQAPRGTNEKLF
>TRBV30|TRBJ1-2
AGSAPLAGDYGYT
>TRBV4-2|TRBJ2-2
ASSSRTSNGELF
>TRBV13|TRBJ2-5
ASSPGTSGTGRQETQY